This is a list of T cell receptor beta chains from one sample in a study of T cell responses to AZD1222 COVID-19 vaccine. Repertoires were generated with immunoSEQ multiplex PCR, while TCRdb's copy carries only in-frame clones and drops some. This table has about 140,000 clones, roughly 92% appearing once. The material sequenced was peripheral blood, taken 28 days after the second AZD1222 dose. These TCRs come from an adult who received the AZD1222 COVID-19 vaccine. CDR3s include the opening cysteine and the closing phenylalanine or tryptophan. The D gene is left open where the match is weak. Only part of the rows carry a size: once, few, many, or a class if the clone is expanded.

CDR3 DNA	CDR3 protein	V gene	clone size	J gene	D gene
TGTGCCAGCAGTTGGCGTATGACGGACAAGGGTCTTCGGAACTATGGCTACACCTTC	CASSWRMTDKGLRNYGYTF	TRBV28	.	TRBJ1-2	.
TGTGCCAGCAGCTTATCACTAGCGGGAGGAAGTGAGCAGTACTTC	CASSLSLAGGSEQYF	TRBV7-3	.	TRBJ2-7	TRBD2
TGCGCCAGCAGTGACGGACTAGCGGGGTACAATGAGCAGTTCTTC	CASSDGLAGYNEQFF	TRBV10-1	.	TRBJ2-1	TRBD2
TGTGCCAGCAATTACGGCAGGGGCAATCAGCCCCAGCATTTT	CASNYGRGNQPQHF	TRBV2	once	TRBJ1-5	.
TGTGCCAGCAGTTACACACACCCGGCGGCAGGGGATTCACCCCTCCACTTT	CASSYTHPAAGDSPLHF	TRBV6-2/TRBV6-3	.	TRBJ1-6	.
TGTGCCAGCAGTTACTCGGGGCACACTAATGAAAAACTGTTTTTT	CASSYSGHTNEKLFF	TRBV6-6	once	TRBJ1-4	.
TGTGCCAGCAGCGTAAACTCAAACACTGAAGCTTTCTTT	CASSVNSNTEAFF	TRBV9	.	TRBJ1-1	.
TGCGCCAGCAGCCAAGAGGGGAGGAACACTGAAGCTTTCTTT	CASSQEGRNTEAFF	TRBV4-1	.	TRBJ1-1	.
TGTGCCAGCAGCCAGTCCGGGACAGAAGGGTATGGCTACACCTTC	CASSQSGTEGYGYTF	TRBV27	.	TRBJ1-2	TRBD1
TGTGCCAGCAGCCAAGATTCAGCGGGACTAGCGGGAGTCGATGAGCAGTTCTTC	CASSQDSAGLAGVDEQFF	TRBV4-2	.	TRBJ2-1	TRBD2
TGCGCCAGCAGCTTGCCTAGCTCCTCCTACGAGCAGTACTTC	CASSLPSSSYEQYF	TRBV5-1	.	TRBJ2-7	.
TGTGCCAGTAGTACCCAGGAGCGGGAGATGGAGACCCAGTACTTC	CASSTQEREMETQYF	TRBV19	.	TRBJ2-5	TRBD2
TGCGCCAGCAGCCCTGTCACCCTAGCGGGAGGCAACTACAATGAGCAGTTCTTC	CASSPVTLAGGNYNEQFF	TRBV5-1	.	TRBJ2-1	TRBD2
TGTGCCAGCAGCTTAGTTCAGCGTAACTATGGCTACACCTTC	CASSLVQRNYGYTF	TRBV7-2	.	TRBJ1-2	.
TGTGCCACCAGGACTAGTTCAGAGACCCAGTACTTC	CATRTSSETQYF	TRBV12-3/TRBV12-4	.	TRBJ2-5	TRBD2
TGTGCCAGCAGTCTAATACAGGGTCCACTCAGGGATGGCTACACCTTC	CASSLIQGPLRDGYTF	TRBV28	.	TRBJ1-2	.
TGTGCCAGCAGTTACGGGGGGGGAGGTACGCAGTATTTT	CASSYGGGGTQYF	TRBV6-2/TRBV6-3	few	TRBJ2-3	TRBD2
TGTGCCACCAGCCCATCTCTGGGCGGGAGCTCAATATATCATGAGCAGTTCTTC	CATSPSLGGSSIYHEQFF	TRBV24-1	.	TRBJ2-1	TRBD2
TGTGCCGGCTACGGAGAAGGGACTAGCGGGAGGGCTGGGGCCAACGTCCTGACTTTC	CAGYGEGTSGRAGANVLTF	TRBV2	.	TRBJ2-6	TRBD2
TGTGCCAGTAGTATGGGGGGACAGATAGCCAAAAACATTCAGTACTTC	CASSMGGQIAKNIQYF	TRBV19	.	TRBJ2-4	.
TGTGCCACCAGTGATCCGGGCCCCGGAGGGGAGACCCAGTACTTC	CATSDPGPGGETQYF	TRBV24-1	few	TRBJ2-5	.
TGTGCCAGCAGCCCCCGGGGTGCAACTAATGAAAAACTGTTTTTT	CASSPRGATNEKLFF	TRBV6-6	.	TRBJ1-4	.
TGTGCCAGCAGTTACACCGGGACTAGCGGGGATACGCAGTATTTT	CASSYTGTSGDTQYF	TRBV6-2/TRBV6-3	.	TRBJ2-3	TRBD2
TGTGCCAGCAGTTTACTGGGCAGGGAGTCCCTGAACACTGAAGCTTTCTTT	CASSLLGRESLNTEAFF	TRBV28	.	TRBJ1-1	.
TGTGCCATCAGTGAGCCCTCAGGGCACGGTAACTATGGCTACACCTTC	CAISEPSGHGNYGYTF	TRBV10-3	.	TRBJ1-2	.
TGTGCCAGCAGTTTCACTAACACTGAAGCTTTCTTT	CASSFTNTEAFF	TRBV12-3/TRBV12-4	.	TRBJ1-1	.
TGCGCCAGCAGCTTGGCCAACCCCATGAACACTGAAGCTTTCTTT	CASSLANPMNTEAFF	TRBV5-1	.	TRBJ1-1	.
TGTGCCAGCAGCCCCTCGCTTTTGGGGCGGAACGAGCAGTACTTC	CASSPSLLGRNEQYF	TRBV9	few	TRBJ2-7	.
TGTGCCAGCAGTTACTCGACAGGAGGGTACACTGAAGCTTTCTTT	CASSYSTGGYTEAFF	TRBV6-5	.	TRBJ1-1	.
TGTGCCAGCACCAATCTCATGGGACAGTTGGGTGAAAAACTGTTTTTT	CASTNLMGQLGEKLFF	TRBV28	.	TRBJ1-4	TRBD1
TGTGCCAGCCGTAGCGGAACGAACACCGGGGAGCTGTTTTTT	CASRSGTNTGELFF	TRBV7-2	once	TRBJ2-2	.
TGCGCCAGCAGCTTGGTGGCAGGGGGGTACGAGCAGTACTTC	CASSLVAGGYEQYF	TRBV5-1	once	TRBJ2-7	.
TGTGCCACCAGTGACCGGGACAGGCTGAACACCGGGGAGCTGTTTTTT	CATSDRDRLNTGELFF	TRBV24-1	.	TRBJ2-2	TRBD1
TGTGCCAGTAGTACAACAATGGACAGCAACTATGGCTACACCTTC	CASSTTMDSNYGYTF	TRBV19	.	TRBJ1-2	.
TGTGCCAGCAGCCTTAGGACCCCTGGGGCCGGGGAGCTGTTTTTT	CASSLRTPGAGELFF	TRBV7-3	.	TRBJ2-2	.
TGTGCCAGTAGCAGCTTGGACGGATGGAACTATGGCTACACCTTC	CASSSLDGWNYGYTF	TRBV19	.	TRBJ1-2	.
TGTGCCAGCAGACCTGACACTTACCGATATGGCTACACCTTC	CASRPDTYRYGYTF	TRBV6-5	.	TRBJ1-2	.
TGTGCCAGCAGTGTAAGGTCCGCCTATAATTCACCCCTCCACTTT	CASSVRSAYNSPLHF	TRBV2	.	TRBJ1-6	.
TGTGCCAGCAGTTTTTCCGGGACAGGGGGCGATGGCTACACCTTC	CASSFSGTGGDGYTF	TRBV28	.	TRBJ1-2	TRBD1
TGTGCCAGCAGCCAATCGAGGGGAAGCGGAGAGACCCAGTACTTC	CASSQSRGSGETQYF	TRBV3-1/TRBV3-2	.	TRBJ2-5	.
TGTGCCAGCAGCCTCCTAACCGGGACAGGGGGCACTGAAGCTTTCTTT	CASSLLTGTGGTEAFF	TRBV3-1/TRBV3-2	.	TRBJ1-1	TRBD1